Listed here are 27 T cell receptor beta chains from one sample, sequenced in a study of T-cell reconstitution after alpha-beta-depleted transplantation in children. Study-wide results and limits: Among T cells one year after transplant, newly produced cells accounted for most counts and diversity.

Unique molecular identifiers tagged the TCRbeta library. TCRdb re-called the PCR reads through MiXCR, storing one row per CDR3 protein. The sample lists fewer than 350,000 distinct CDR3 sequences, nearly 8% occurring once. Their recognized antigens are unknown. The material was peripheral blood, obtained 360 days after TCRalphabeta/CD19-depleted stem cell transplant. The origin of the receptors is a female patient aged 2-9 years who had a stem cell transplant for Fanconi anemia, so the T cells may come from the graft donor.

This clonotype appeared many times. The chain has TRBV9 and TRBJ2-7; 11 positions match TRBD2. With V trimmed by 0 bases and J by 6 bases, 8 bases remained unmatched. CDR3 size: 16 residues. Per the germline V gene, CDR1 is SGDLS and CDR2 is YYNGEE. Here the CDR3 reads CASSVGVAGGPSEQYF. The CDR3, as DNA: TGTGCCAGCAGCGTAGGGGTAGCGGGGGGGCCAAGCGAGCAGTACTTC. Looking up the rest from reference TRBV9 and TRBJ2-7 gives the full variable domain: DSGVTQTPKHLITATGQRVTLRCSPRSGDLSVYWYQQSLDQGLQFLIQYYNGEERAKGNILERFSAQQFPDLHSELNLSSLELGDSALYFCASSVGVAGGPSEQYFGPGTRLTVT.

The genes are TRBV7-8 and TRBJ2-2; D not resolved. Trimming cost V 1 base and J 2 bases, with 17 bases left between them. Germline V lookup: CDR1 SGHVS, CDR2 FQNEAQ. The CDR3 runs 18 residues. In DNA form, the CDR3 reads TGTGCCAGCAGCTTAGTTCGCACAGTTCAGGCCAACACCGGGGAGCTGTTTTTT. It codes for CASSLVRTVQANTGELFF.

This clonotype was detected ten times or more. The V gene is TRBV10-3, the J gene TRBJ1-2; D gene uncertain. V was clipped by 4 bases and J by 8 bases, with 8 bases between them. The CDR3 length is 11 residues. Germline CDR1 reads ENHRY; CDR2 reads SYGVKD. The CDR3 sequence: CAISGGGGYTF. In DNA, the CDR3 is TGTGCCATCAGTGGGGGAGGGGGCTACACCTTC.

The chain uses TRBV6-6 and TRBJ2-7; 8 positions agree with TRBD1. The V gene's germline CDR1 is MNHNY and CDR2 SVGAGI (reference sequence). This CDR3 is built from 13 residues. Trimming took 7 bases from V and 4 from J; bases not matched to a gene: 6. CDR3: CASNWGTGYEQYF. The CDR3 nucleotides are TGTGCCAGCAACTGGGGGACAGGTTACGAGCAGTACTTC.

This clonotype was seen at least ten times. The rearrangement links TRBV7-9 to TRBJ2-3; D possibly corresponds to TRBD1 (6 bases). V lost 4 bases and J lost 2, with 13 bases in between. The CDR3 consists of 15 residues. Germline lookup yields CDR1 SEHNR and CDR2 FQNEAQ (reference sequence). This CDR3 reads CASSSGQTITDTQYF. CDR3 sequence (DNA): TGTGCCAGCAGCTCCGGACAGACGATCACAGATACGCAGTATTTT.

This clonotype has at least ten counts. V gene TRBV7-2 combines with J gene TRBJ2-7; 7 bases fit TRBD2. With V trimmed by 3 bases and J by 9 bases, 8 bases remained unmatched. The CDR3 sequence is 13 residues long. Germline V lookup: CDR1 SGHTA, CDR2 FQGNSA. CDR3 amino acids: CASSFRGDGGQYF. As DNA, the CDR3 is TGTGCCAGCAGCTTTCGGGGGGACGGCGGGCAGTACTTC.

This clonotype was found many times. This chain connects TRBV6-5 to TRBJ2-1; 9 bases map to TRBD2. CDR3 length equals 18 residues. The J segment lost 7 bases and the V segment lost 5 bases, leaving 18 bases of the junction unmatched. CDR1 is MNHEY, CDR2 SVGAGI, per germline. The CDR3 DNA reads TGTGCCAGCAGTCACATTTCGGGCGGGAGGGCGTTCATAAATGAGCAGTTCTTC. This codes for CASSHISGGRAFINEQFF.

This clonotype was found many times. This chain connects TRBV4-1 to TRBJ1-6; the D gene is possibly TRBD1 (5 bases). Trimming took 0 bases from V and 6 from J, leaving 9 bases between them. Germline values: CDR1 MGHRA, CDR2 YSYEKL. This CDR3 has 15 residues. CDR3 sequence: CASSQEGRANSPLHF. In DNA form, the CDR3 reads TGCGCCAGCAGCCAAGAGGGCAGGGCTAATTCACCCCTCCACTTT.

This clonotype was observed a few times. The chain has TRBV29-1 and TRBJ2-2; the D gene is possibly TRBD1 (6 bases). CDR3 length: 16 amino acids. The germline V gene has CDR1 SQVTM and CDR2 ANQGSEA. Trimming took off 4 bases at V and 4 bases at J, with 19 bases between the two ends. CDR3 residues: CSVAGDRGRGTGELFF. CDR3 bases: TGCAGCGTTGCAGGGGATCGGGGCAGGGGCACCGGGGAGCTGTTTTTT.

This clonotype has at least ten counts. V and J are TRBV7-2 and TRBJ2-5, with unresolved D. V was shortened by 4 bases and J by 4 bases, with 13 bases between the two germline ends. Germline V gene data show CDR1 as SGHTA and CDR2 as FQGNSA. This CDR3 has 14 residues. The DNA of the CDR3 is TGTGCCAGCAGCTCCGGTTCTCCGGGAGAGACCCAGTACTTC. Translating gives CASSSGSPGETQYF.

This clonotype was seen only a few times. This chain links TRBV6-5 with TRBJ1-3; the match to TRBD1 covers 9 bases. CDR1 is MNHEY and CDR2 is SVGAGI in the germline V gene. J gave up 2 bases and V 6 bases, and 5 bases lay outside the gene matches. This CDR3 is built from 15 residues. The CDR3: CASRATGGAGNTIYF. DNA for the CDR3: TGTGCCAGCAGAGCTACAGGGGGCGCTGGAAACACCATATATTTT.

At least ten counts were recorded for this clonotype. The chain links TRBV6-5 to TRBJ1-4; D possibly corresponds to TRBD1 (5 bases). The CDR3 contains 13 residues. Germline CDR1 reads MNHEY; CDR2 reads SVGAGI. The ends were cut back, 2 bases at V and 5 bases at J, with 6 bases in the middle. CDR3 DNA: TGTGCCAGCAGTTACGGGGCCAATGAAAAACTGTTTTTT. Its protein is CASSYGANEKLFF.

This clonotype was counted only a few times. The rearrangement uses TRBV5-6 and TRBJ1-2; TRBD1 matches at 8 bases. The J segment lost 8 bases and the V segment lost 5 bases, leaving 5 bases of the junction unmatched. The V gene's germline CDR1 is SGHDT and CDR2 YYEEEE. There are 12 residues in the CDR3. The CDR3 sequence: CASSQGASGYTF. CDR3 nucleotide sequence: TGTGCCAGCAGTCAGGGGGCCTCCGGCTACACCTTC.

This clonotype has only a few counts. The chain is built from TRBV4-1 and TRBJ1-5, with 7 bases lining up with TRBD1. V lost 2 bases to trimming and J lost 2 bases; unmatched junction nucleotides: 0. This CDR3 spans 14 amino acids. Germline CDR1 reads MGHRA; CDR2 reads YSYEKL. The CDR3 sequence: CASSQTGGNQPQHF. In DNA, the CDR3 is TGCGCCAGCAGCCAAACAGGGGGCAATCAGCCCCAGCATTTT.

The chain's CDR3 is CASSPTGTSYGYTF. In DNA form, the CDR3 reads TGCGCCAGCAGCCCGACAGGAACCTCCTATGGCTACACCTTC. The rearrangement joins TRBV5-1 to TRBJ1-2; perhaps TRBD1 as D (6 bases). Trimming cost V 4 bases and J 4 bases, with 14 bases left between them. CDR3 size: 14 residues. The germline V gene has CDR1 SGHRS and CDR2 YFSETQ.

There are many counts of this clonotype. V usage is TRBV28 and J usage is TRBJ2-5, with D perhaps TRBD2 (5 bases). Germline V gives CDR1 MDHEN, CDR2 SYDVKM. V was trimmed by 5 bases and J by 2 bases, leaving 6 bases between them. The CDR3 runs 12 residues. Here the CDR3 reads CASSRLQETQYF. For the CDR3, the DNA is TGTGCCAGCAGTCGACTACAAGAGACCCAGTACTTC.

This clonotype was counted at least ten times. The chain is built from TRBV9 and TRBJ2-2; 12 positions match TRBD2. V gave up 1 base and J gave up 0 bases; unmatched junction bases: 10. Germline V CDR1 and CDR2: SGDLS, YYNGEE. CDR3 length: 20 residues. CDR3 region: CASSVLIGLAGHSNTGELFF. For the CDR3, the DNA is TGTGCCAGCAGCGTATTAATTGGACTAGCGGGGCATTCGAACACCGGGGAGCTGTTTTTT. Complete variable domain (other parts from reference TRBV9 and TRBJ2-2): DSGVTQTPKHLITATGQRVTLRCSPRSGDLSVYWYQQSLDQGLQFLIQYYNGEERAKGNILERFSAQQFPDLHSELNLSSLELGDSALYFCASSVLIGLAGHSNTGELFFGEGSRLTVL.

This clonotype came up many times. V usage is TRBV20-1 and J usage is TRBJ2-3; 9 bases map to TRBD2. V shed 1 base, J shed 5 bases, and the junction held 7 bases outside the gene matches. The CDR3 is 15 residues long. Germline-derived CDR1 and CDR2 are DFQATT and SNEGSKA (reference sequence). CDR3 loop: CSARAPSGMVDTQYF. As DNA, the CDR3 is TGCAGTGCTAGAGCCCCTAGCGGGATGGTAGATACGCAGTATTTT.

This clonotype was seen ten or more times. The rearrangement links TRBV25-1 to TRBJ1-1; the D is unclear. CDR3 size: 12 residues. Looked up from germline, CDR1 is MGHDK and CDR2 is SYGVNS. Trimming shortened V by 1 base and J by 10 bases, and 10 bases separated the two germline ends. The CDR3 reads CASSELRGLAFF. In DNA, the CDR3 is TGTGCCAGCAGTGAATTGAGAGGCCTAGCTTTCTTT.

This clonotype was observed many times. The chain uses TRBV29-1 and TRBJ2-7; D is unresolved. Trimming took 3 bases from V and 0 from J, leaving 6 bases between them. Germline V lookup: CDR1 SQVTM, CDR2 ANQGSEA. The CDR3 extends over 12 amino acids. The CDR3 region has the DNA TGCAGCGTTGAGACGGACTCCTACGAGCAGTACTTC. It codes for CSVETDSYEQYF.

This clonotype was observed a few times. This chain uses TRBV4-3 with TRBJ2-7, with D perhaps TRBD2 (6 bases). This CDR3 contains 18 residues. The germline V gene has CDR1 LGHNA and CDR2 YSLEER. V was shortened by 0 bases and J by 5 bases, with 23 bases between the two germline ends. The DNA for the CDR3 is TGCGCCAGCAGCCAAGATGTGGTCAATGGGCGGGGAGGAAACGAGCAGTACTTC. Amino acid sequence: CASSQDVVNGRGGNEQYF.

There are a few counts of this clonotype. This chain links TRBV7-6 with TRBJ1-6; D not certain. Trimming took 4 bases from V and 8 from J, leaving 12 bases between them. CDR1 is SGHVS, CDR2 FNYEAQ, per germline. This CDR3 comprises 14 residues. The CDR3 bases are TGTGCCAGCAGCTATCACTTCCGGGATTCACCCCTCCACTTT. It specifies CASSYHFRDSPLHF.

This clonotype was seen repeatedly, ten times or more. The CDR3 loop reads CASSQFNTDNEQFF. In nucleotides, the CDR3 is TGTGCCAGCAGCCAATTCAATACGGACAATGAGCAGTTCTTC. The chain joins TRBV7-3 to TRBJ2-1; D gene ambiguous. The germline CDR1 and CDR2 sequences are SGHTA and FQGTGA. The CDR3 covers 14 residues. V was shortened by 5 bases and J by 5 bases, with 13 bases between the two germline ends.

This clonotype was seen at least ten times. J is TRBJ2-1 and V is TRBV29-1, with D possibly TRBD2 on 6 matching bases. The ends were cut back, 4 bases at V and 4 bases at J, with 8 bases in the middle. This CDR3 has 12 amino acids. Germline V lookup: CDR1 SQVTM, CDR2 ANQGSEA. Written as DNA, the CDR3 is TGCAGCGTTGCGGCGGGGTACAATGAGCAGTTCTTC. This encodes CSVAAGYNEQFF.

This clonotype showed up many times. V gene TRBV20-1 combines with J gene TRBJ2-7; D not resolved. The length of the CDR3 is 13 residues. V was trimmed by 3 bases and J by 0 bases, leaving 9 bases between them. Germline-derived CDR1 and CDR2 are DFQATT and SNEGSKA (reference sequence). For the CDR3, the DNA is TGCAGTGCTAGTAGACCCTACTCCTACGAGCAGTACTTC. Translating it yields CSASRPYSYEQYF.

This clonotype was seen ten or more times. V and J are TRBV12-3 or TRBV12-4 and TRBJ1-1; 8 bases are shared with TRBD1. The trim removed 7 bases at V and 11 bases at J, leaving 12 bases unmatched. CDR3 length: 13 amino acids. The CDR3 loop is CASTPPDRVSAFF. CDR3 DNA sequence: TGTGCCAGCACCCCTCCGGACAGGGTCTCTGCTTTCTTT.

This clonotype was recorded at least ten times. The chain is built from TRBV11-2 and TRBJ2-3; D possibly matches TRBD1 or TRBD2 (5 bases each). The germline V gene has CDR1 SGHAT and CDR2 FQNNGV. Trimming shortened V by 3 bases and J by 4 bases, and 8 bases separated the two germline ends. The CDR3 covers 13 residues. The DNA of the CDR3 is TGTGCCAGCAGCTTTTTGGGACCAGATACGCAGTATTTT. Translated: CASSFLGPDTQYF.